Listed below are T cell receptor beta chains from one sample, sequenced in a study of OX40 agonist ivuxolimab in advanced cancers. TCRdb keeps only in-frame clones here, not all; method: immunoSEQ multiplex PCR. The sample has tens of thousands of clones; around 77% are singletons. The sample in question was CD4+ or CD8+ T cells sorted from blood, obtained in a trial of the OX40 agonist ivuxolimab. All receptors come from an adult with an advanced solid tumor such as melanoma, head and neck, liver or kidney cancer. The CDR3 runs from the conserved cysteine through the conserved F or W. A D gene is named only where the DNA matches it firmly. Clone size is shown for a subset of rows, as once, few, many or a class of expanded clone.

D gene: -
V gene: TRBV1
clone size: -
J gene: TRBJ2-7
CDR3 DNA: TGCACCAGCAGCCATGAAACCGGGACTCAGACCTACGAGCAGTACTTC
CDR3 protein: CTSSHETGTQTYEQYF

D gene: TRBD1
V gene: TRBV6-1
clone size: -
J gene: TRBJ2-7
CDR3 DNA: TGTGCCAGCAGTGAATGGCCCTTCCAAACCGGGACAGGGACAAACTACGAGCAGTACTTC
CDR3 protein: CASSEWPFQTGTGTNYEQYF

D gene: TRBD1
V gene: TRBV2
clone size: -
J gene: TRBJ2-7
CDR3 DNA: TGTGCCAGCAGCCTCCGGACAGGGCCCTACGAGCAGTACTTC
CDR3 protein: CASSLRTGPYEQYF

D gene: TRBD2
V gene: TRBV5-4
clone size: -
J gene: TRBJ2-5
CDR3 DNA: TGTGCCAGCAGCCCAATAACTAGCGGGAGGGCCGGAGAGACCCAGTACTTC
CDR3 protein: CASSPITSGRAGETQYF

D gene: -
V gene: TRBV6-5
clone size: -
J gene: TRBJ1-5
CDR3 DNA: TGTGCCAGCAGTTACGCACGTAGCAATCAGCCCCAGCATTTT
CDR3 protein: CASSYARSNQPQHF

D gene: TRBD1
V gene: TRBV30
clone size: many
J gene: TRBJ2-1
CDR3 DNA: TGTGCCTGGAGTGCAGGACAGGGGCGTTTCAATGAGCAGTTCTTC
CDR3 protein: CAWSAGQGRFNEQFF

D gene: TRBD2
V gene: TRBV6-1
clone size: few
J gene: TRBJ2-7
CDR3 DNA: TGTGCCAGCAGTTATAGCGGGAGGGCGGGGGAGCAGTACTTC
CDR3 protein: CASSYSGRAGEQYF

D gene: -
V gene: TRBV7-3
clone size: -
J gene: TRBJ2-3
CDR3 DNA: TGTGCCAGCAGCCCCGGACTCACAGATACGCAGTATTTT
CDR3 protein: CASSPGLTDTQYF

D gene: TRBD2
V gene: TRBV10-3
clone size: once
J gene: TRBJ2-1
CDR3 DNA: TGTGCCATCAGTGAAAGCGGGAGCTCCTACAATGAGCAGTTCTTC
CDR3 protein: CAISESGSSYNEQFF

D gene: TRBD2
V gene: TRBV7-6
clone size: -
J gene: TRBJ2-1
CDR3 DNA: TGTGCCAGCAGCTCCTTACTTAGCGGGAGCACCTACAATGAGCAGTTCTTC
CDR3 protein: CASSSLLSGSTYNEQFF

D gene: -
V gene: TRBV28
clone size: -
J gene: TRBJ2-3
CDR3 DNA: TGTGCCAGCAGCCACCCGACCAGGGGACATACGCAGTATTTT
CDR3 protein: CASSHPTRGHTQYF

D gene: -
V gene: TRBV7-2
clone size: -
J gene: TRBJ1-5
CDR3 DNA: TGTGCCAGCAGCTTAAGTCAGATGGGCAATCAGCCCCAGCATTTT
CDR3 protein: CASSLSQMGNQPQHF

D gene: -
V gene: TRBV29-1
clone size: -
J gene: TRBJ2-5
CDR3 DNA: TGCAGCGTTGGGAGGGGGTCGATGGCGGAGACCCAGTACTTC
CDR3 protein: CSVGRGSMAETQYF

D gene: -
V gene: TRBV6-5
clone size: -
J gene: TRBJ1-6
CDR3 DNA: TGTGCCAGCAGTTACAACGGAGGACGAGCCGATTCACCCCTCCACTTT
CDR3 protein: CASSYNGGRADSPLHF

D gene: TRBD1
V gene: TRBV27
clone size: once
J gene: TRBJ1-1
CDR3 DNA: TGTGCCAGCAAGGGACAGGGGGCCCCCAACACTGAAGCTTTCTTT
CDR3 protein: CASKGQGAPNTEAFF

D gene: TRBD2
V gene: TRBV6-5
clone size: -
J gene: TRBJ2-7
CDR3 DNA: TGTGCCAGCAGTTCCTTAGCGGGAGTCTTCTACGAGCAGTACTTC
CDR3 protein: CASSSLAGVFYEQYF